These 24 T cell receptor beta chains were sequenced from one sample in a study of beta chain features in type 1 diabetes. The antigens these receptors bind are not known. Expressed TCRB transcripts were sequenced because the isolated RNA had all been reverse transcribed beforehand. Clones were read by immunoSEQ multiplex PCR, and TCRdb kept only the in-frame ones, dropping some. Of around 160,000 clones listed, approximately 8.7% are singletons. Study-wide results and limits: Shortening that was moderate but significant affected the TCRB CDR3s of Type 1 diabetes patients in all four CD4+ subsets.

Specimen: central memory CD4+ T cells from blood. These receptors were obtained from a woman aged 25 to 39 with type 1 diabetes.

The chain is built from TRBV29-1 and TRBJ2-5, with unresolved D. Germline assignment: CDR1 SQVTM and CDR2 ANQGSEA. The ends were cut back, 5 bases at V and 2 bases at J, with 12 bases in the middle. The CDR3 loop spans 13 amino acids. The CDR3 loop is CSVFEPLQETQYF. Written as DNA, the CDR3 is TGCAGCGTTTTCGAGCCGCTACAAGAGACCCAGTACTTC. Drawing the rest from reference TRBV29-1 and TRBJ2-5, the complete variable domain is SAVISQKPSRDICQRGTSLTIQCQVDSQVTMMFWYRQQPGQSLTLIATANQGSEATYESGFVIDKFPISRPNLTFSTLTVSNMSPEDSSIYLCSVFEPLQETQYFGPGTRLLVL.

The gene calls are TRBV5-1 and TRBJ2-1, with D possibly TRBD1 on 5 matching bases. There are 12 residues in the CDR3. Germline V lookup: CDR1 SGHRS, CDR2 YFSETQ. Trimming stripped 2 bases from V and 8 bases from J, with 8 bases between. The DNA for the CDR3 is TGCGCCAGCAGCTTTTTAGGGGATGAGCAGTTCTTC. Translating gives CASSFLGDEQFF.

As concerns this clone: This sample also contains other DNA sequences that code for the same CDR3. The gene calls are TRBV9 and TRBJ1-1, with 8 positions matching TRBD1. Germline values: CDR1 SGDLS, CDR2 YYNGEE. CDR3 length: 15 residues. The V and J ends lost 4 bases and 3 bases, in that order; junction bases with no gene match: 8. CDR3 residues: CASSPHRGVDTEAFF. The CDR3 bases are TGTGCCAGCAGCCCTCACAGGGGGGTCGACACTGAAGCTTTCTTT.

The rearrangement uses TRBV20-1 and TRBJ1-1, with D possibly being TRBD1 (6 bases). V was clipped by 7 bases and J by 10 bases, with 16 bases between them. The CDR3 is 11 amino acids. Germline CDR1 and CDR2: DFQATT and SNEGSKA (reference sequence). CDR3 protein: CSVLPGVSAFF. The CDR3 coding sequence is TGCAGTGTTTTGCCAGGGGTTTCAGCTTTCTTT.

This clone has a handful of counts. The V gene is TRBV29-1, the J gene TRBJ2-4; 7 nucleotides agree with TRBD2. The V gene end was trimmed by 4 bases and the J gene end by 5 bases; junction bases not matched to a gene: 5. The CDR3 has 13 amino acids. The germline V gene encodes CDR1 SQVTM and CDR2 ANQGSEA. The CDR3 protein is CSVVSLAENIQYF. CDR3 sequence (DNA): TGCAGCGTTGTAAGTCTAGCGGAAAACATTCAGTACTTC.

V is TRBV5-1 and J is TRBJ2-5; TRBD2 aligns across 8 bases. There are 15 residues in the CDR3. V lost 0 bases and J lost 5; bases outside the gene matches: 6. CDR1 is SGHRS and CDR2 is YFSETQ in the germline V gene. CDR3 amino acids: CASSLVTAGVETQYF. The CDR3 nucleotides read TGCGCCAGCAGCTTGGTTACAGCGGGAGTGGAGACCCAGTACTTC.

This clone showed up just a few times. V and J are TRBV5-6 and TRBJ1-1, with unresolved D. The CDR3 is 13 amino acids. The germline V gene encodes CDR1 SGHDT and CDR2 YYEEEE. Trimming shortened V by 4 bases and J by 4 bases, and 11 bases separated the two germline ends. CDR3 nucleotides: TGTGCCAGCAGCCTGTGGGAGGGCACTGAAGCTTTCTTT. Translating it yields CASSLWEGTEAFF. Variable domain in full (rest from reference TRBV5-6 and TRBJ1-1): DAGVTQSPTHLIKTRGQQVTLRCSPKSGHDTVSWYQQALGQGPQFIFQYYEEEERQRGNFPDRFSGHQFPNYSSELNVNALLLGDSALYLCASSLWEGTEAFFGQGTRLTVV.

Turning to this clone: The junction and the germline gene differ at one end; a read error may be behind it. The rearrangement links TRBV28 to TRBJ2-3, with TRBD2 matching over 13 bases. Germline values: CDR1 MDHEN, CDR2 SYDVKM. The CDR3 loop spans 17 amino acids. Written as DNA, the CDR3 is TGCAGTACCGGGACTAGCGGGGCGACGCGGGTCACAGATACGCAGTATTTT. Translated: CSTGTSGATRVTDTQYF.

This clone has only a few counts. The chain links TRBV6-5 to TRBJ1-2; the D is unclear. The V gene's germline CDR1 is MNHEY and CDR2 SVGAGI. The CDR3 length is 15 residues. Trimming took 0 bases from V and 4 from J, leaving 12 bases between them. In DNA, the CDR3 is TGTGCCAGCAGTTACTCGAAGATTGGGAGCTATGGCTACACCTTC. Translation: CASSYSKIGSYGYTF.

V is TRBV9 and J is TRBJ2-1; 7 bases agree with TRBD2. J was trimmed by 5 bases and V by 5 bases; bases with no gene match: 13. Germline CDR1 and CDR2: SGDLS and YYNGEE. This CDR3 contains 16 residues. This chain's CDR3 is CASSSKMASGNNEQFF. CDR3 nucleotide sequence: TGTGCCAGCAGTTCTAAAATGGCTAGCGGAAACAATGAGCAGTTCTTC.

This clone was counted only a few times. Other DNA variants within this sample encode the same CDR3. This chain joins TRBV11-2 and TRBJ2-7, with D unclear. Germline CDR1 is SGHAT and CDR2 is FQNNGV. Trimming took 3 bases from V and 3 from J, leaving 3 bases between them. The CDR3 contains 11 residues. This CDR3 is CASSFHYEQYF. CDR3 sequence (DNA): TGTGCCAGCAGCTTTCACTACGAGCAGTACTTC.

This clone was observed a few times. The chain uses TRBV28 and TRBJ2-3; possibly TRBD2 for D (6 bases). The CDR3 spans 16 residues. The germline V and J ends were trimmed by 6 bases and 5 bases, with 21 bases remaining between them. The V gene's germline CDR1 is MDHEN and CDR2 SYDVKM. Here the CDR3 reads CASSPRGGLRGDTQYF. The CDR3 coding sequence is TGTGCCAGCAGCCCCCGCGGCGGACTAAGAGGAGATACGCAGTATTTT.

This chain links TRBV2 with TRBJ2-1; TRBD2 aligns across 7 bases. Germline V gene data show CDR1 as SNHLY and CDR2 as FYNNEI. The ends lost 5 bases at V and 2 bases at J; junction bases unmatched: 6. CDR3 length equals 15 residues. The CDR3 DNA reads TGTGCCAGCAGTACACTAGCGCAGCCCTACAATGAGCAGTTCTTC. Amino acid sequence: CASSTLAQPYNEQFF.

This clone has more than one count but fewer than ten. In DNA, the CDR3 is TGTGCCACCGAGCGGGACATGGGCTCCTACGAGCAGTACTTC. Amino acid sequence: CATERDMGSYEQYF. This sequence joins TRBV6-1 and TRBJ2-7, with D tentatively TRBD2 (7 bases). The V end was cut by 10 bases, the J end by 0 bases, with 16 bases between. The V gene's germline CDR1 is MNHNS and CDR2 SASEGT. This CDR3 has 14 amino acids.

This chain uses TRBV19 with TRBJ2-5, with 7 nucleotides matching TRBD2. The V gene's germline CDR1 is LNHDA and CDR2 SQIVND (reference sequence). V shed 7 bases and J 4 bases; nucleotides not matched to a gene: 12. The length of the CDR3 is 15 residues. The CDR3 DNA follows: TGTGCCAGTAAGGTTACGGGAGGTAATGGAGAGACCCAGTACTTC. Residues: CASKVTGGNGETQYF.

The chain couples TRBV29-1 to TRBJ2-5; D is uncertain. Germline CDR1 and CDR2: SQVTM and ANQGSEA. Trimming left V 3 bases short and J 3 bases short, with 8 bases between. This CDR3 spans 12 amino acids. The chain's CDR3 is CSVDLAEETQYF. DNA for the CDR3: TGCAGCGTTGACTTGGCGGAAGAGACCCAGTACTTC.

The chain joins TRBV11-2 to TRBJ1-2, with a possible D match to TRBD1 (6 bases). Trimming cost V 5 bases and J 0 bases, with 10 bases left between them. This CDR3 spans 14 amino acids. The germline V gene encodes CDR1 SGHAT and CDR2 FQNNGV. The CDR3 protein is CASSRTETNYGYTF. CDR3 nucleotide sequence: TGTGCCAGCAGCAGGACAGAAACTAACTATGGCTACACCTTC.

The gene calls are TRBV7-2 and TRBJ2-1, with TRBD2 identical over 8 bases. The junction had 3 bases not matched to a gene; V was cut back by 5 bases and J by 3 bases. The CDR3 is made up of 14 amino acids. Per germline, CDR1 SGHTA and CDR2 FQGNSA. The CDR3 sequence is CASSVGLDYNEQFF. The DNA for the CDR3 is TGTGCCAGCAGCGTGGGACTAGACTACAATGAGCAGTTCTTC.

V and J are TRBV6-5 and TRBJ2-1; 8 bases fit TRBD1. Trimming cost V 5 bases and J 0 bases; bases outside gene matches: 3. CDR1 is MNHEY and CDR2 is SVGAGI in the germline V gene. The CDR3 is 15 residues long. The CDR3, as DNA: TGTGCCAGCAGTCCGACAGGGGTCTCCTACAATGAGCAGTTCTTC. Amino acid sequence: CASSPTGVSYNEQFF.

The sample holds a few counts of this clone. V gene TRBV11-2 combines with J gene TRBJ2-7, with 8 bases fitting TRBD2. The CDR3 is 18 amino acids. Germline values: CDR1 SGHAT, CDR2 FQNNGV. V lost 5 bases, J lost 0 bases, and 15 bases stayed unmatched. CDR3 DNA: TGTGCCAGCAGCCAGGGCCTTCTAGCGGGCCCACCCTCCTACGAGCAGTACTTC. Protein product: CASSQGLLAGPPSYEQYF.

CDR3 DNA: TGTGCCAGCAGCTACGACAGGGGAACCTTC. It is translated as CASSYDRGTF. The chain joins TRBV6-1 to TRBJ1-2, with 8 bases fitting TRBD1. Germline-derived CDR1 and CDR2 are MNHNS and SASEGT. V gave up 6 bases and J gave up 14 bases; unmatched junction bases: 5. This CDR3 is built from 10 residues.

This clone was detected a few times. The chain is built from TRBV7-9 and TRBJ1-2; possibly TRBD1 for D (6 bases). Germline-derived CDR1 and CDR2 are SEHNR and FQNEAQ (reference sequence). Trimming took off 5 bases at V and 0 bases at J, with 10 bases between the two ends. This CDR3 region has 14 residues. In nucleotides, the CDR3 is TGTGCCAGCAGCCAAGGACAGACTAACTATGGCTACACCTTC. Its translation: CASSQGQTNYGYTF. The complete variable domain, with remaining parts taken from reference TRBV7-9 and TRBJ1-2, reads DTGVSQNPRHKITKRGQNVTFRCDPISEHNRLYWYRQTLGQGPEFLTYFQNEAQLEKSRLLSDRFSAERPKGSFSTLEIQRTEQGDSAMYLCASSQGQTNYGYTFGSGTRLTVV.

This clone was counted between two and nine times. The chain uses TRBV10-3 and TRBJ1-5, with 7 bases fitting TRBD1. Germline CDR1 ENHRY, CDR2 SYGVKD. The CDR3 has 15 amino acids. The V and J ends lost 3 bases and 2 bases, in that order; junction bases with no gene match: 4. The CDR3 is CAISDRGIGNQPQHF. CDR3 in DNA: TGTGCCATCAGTGACAGGGGGATAGGCAATCAGCCCCAGCATTTT.

The chain joins TRBV7-3 to TRBJ2-1; D call uncertain. This CDR3 contains 14 residues. CDR1 is SGHTA, CDR2 FQGTGA, per germline. V lost 3 bases, J lost 8 bases, and 14 bases lay in between. CDR3 sequence (DNA): TGTGCCAGCAGCTTCCAACCGGTGGAGCATGAGCAGTTCTTC. Its protein is CASSFQPVEHEQFF.